This T cell receptor beta chain originates from a study of T-cell memory formation after mild COVID-19 (dated by TCRdb to the early 2020s). Background on the whole study: TCR sequence clusters from the two donors were largely donor specific. In two donors, T-cell clones that expanded and contracted after mild COVID-19 were tracked by sequencing TCRalpha and TCRbeta repertoires over time. The cohort comprised two young, previously healthy adult volunteers, one female and one male.

The CDR3 spans 16 residues, from the cysteine through the phenylalanine. The kept DNA is CDR3 alone, 48 bases in frame from the first base. Trimming removed 1 base from V and 4 bases from J; the gene matches leave 7 bases unexplained. CDR1 LNHNV and CDR2 YYDKDF are derived from the germline V gene (reference sequence). The paper as a whole reports these results and caveats: Some responding clones were found in pre-infection memory, which suggests that pre-existing cross-reactive memory T cells took part in the SARS-CoV-2 response. Clones contracting from day 15 to 85 had balanced CD4/CD8 phenotypes, while a second wave expanding from day 15 to 37 was biased towards CD4+. Only two mild cases were covered in the study, and larger cohorts including severe cases with pre-infection samples were considered necessary. Contracting CD4+ clones turned up mainly in the CM and EM memory subsets, whereas EMRA was where CD8+ clones were enriched. SARS-CoV-2 specificity was not confirmed for the second-wave clones peaking on day 37.

To note about this clonotype: The antigen this receptor binds is unknown. Per-base quality was not reported, and no clone a single base away is much larger than it.

TCRdb names Illumina NovaSeq 6000 as the instrument used. Using 5'RACE with constant-segment primers, TCRalpha and TCRbeta cDNA libraries were constructed, with sample barcodes and unique molecular identifiers added in the process. RNA was extracted from every sample with Trizol reagent. Library amplification was performed in two PCR steps, and a second sample barcode and Illumina TruSeq adapters were introduced in the second step. The libraries were sequenced on an Illumina NovaSeq using 2 x 150 bp paired-end reads. On the authors' methods: The reads were demultiplexed and collapsed into UMI-guided consensus sequences using migec v1.2.7. Using mixcr v2.1.11, UMI consensuses were aligned to TRA and TRB V and J templates and then assembled into clonotypes. A clonotype was counted as expanded or contracted only when both edgeR and NoisET called the clonotype significant, with the noise models trained on biological replicates. For edgeR calls, the thresholds were a false discovery rate-adjusted p below 0.01 and a log2 fold-change of 1. PCA with hierarchical clustering of max-normalized trajectories of the 1000 most abundant clonotypes was used as exploratory dynamics analysis. Each responding clone was given a CD4 or CD8 phenotype based on the CD4+ and CD8+ repertoires, which had been sequenced separately. Through fastp at Q25 and MiXCR, TCRdb rebuilt clones from the public reads, retaining in-frame beta chains. Entries are consolidated by CDR3 protein sequence, retaining the most common genes and DNA. In this record, the V and J calls reflect TCRdb's handling and not the investigators' own analysis. This sample lists around 300,000 distinct CDR3 sequences; under 15% were detected once. The ten biggest clones cover about a fifth of the sample.

Ficoll-Paque density gradient centrifugation was used to isolate PBMCs. The TCR originated in a man aged 18 to 30 who had mild COVID-19 (a few samples of this study predate the infection). The sample titles of this study are shuffled in the database, so cell type and time point are left out; the donor was told from shared clones. Recombination connected TRBV15 to TRBJ2-5, with 9 bases in between that match TRBD2. Input material: PBMCs or a T cell subset sorted from them (not recorded which). The base sequence is TGTGCCACCAGCAGAGGGGGAGCGGGGGGATCAGAGACCCAGTACTTC. Its product reads: CATSRGGAGGSETQYF.